A single sample gave rise to the 21 T cell receptor beta chains below, sequenced in a study of vaccination and CD4 T cells after COVID-19. Via MiXCR, TCRdb re-called the PCR reads, giving one row per CDR3 protein. This sample has about 20,000 distinct CDR3 sequences, with around 68% found just once. Sequencing was performed on CD4+ T cells from blood, taken before SARS-CoV-2 vaccination. The source of these receptors is a human donor who had recovered from COVID-19.

The V and J genes are TRBV11-2 and TRBJ2-7; 16 bases agree with TRBD2. Germline CDR1 reads SGHAT; CDR2 reads FQNNGV. The CDR3 covers 15 residues. J lost 6 bases, V lost 6 bases, and 5 bases had no gene match. The CDR3 DNA follows: TGTGCCAGCAGGGGACTAGCGGGAGGGCCGGGCGAGCAGTACTTC. Translating gives CASRGLAGGPGEQYF. The full variable domain, its missing parts supplied by reference TRBV11-2 and TRBJ2-7, is EAGVAQSPRYKIIEKRQSVAFWCNPISGHATLYWYQQILGQGPKLLIQFQNNGVVDDSQLPKDRFSAERLKGVDSTLKIQPAKLEDSAVYLCASRGLAGGPGEQYFGPGTRLTVT.

The chain carries TRBV10-3 and TRBJ1-5, with 7 bases identical to TRBD1. V lost 7 bases to trimming and J lost 7 bases; unmatched junction nucleotides: 10. Germline loops: CDR1 ENHRY, CDR2 SYGVKD. This CDR3 has 14 residues. The CDR3 sequence: CAINRQGGAQPQHF. The CDR3 coding sequence is TGTGCCATCAACCGACAGGGAGGCGCCCAGCCCCAGCATTTT.

This clonotype was seen a few times. This rearrangement joins TRBV20-1 to TRBJ1-1; TRBD1 matches 7 bases. Germline V lookup: CDR1 DFQATT, CDR2 SNEGSKA (reference sequence). The CDR3 covers 14 residues. Unmatched junction bases numbered 6, after V lost 3 bases and J lost 2 bases. This chain's CDR3 is CSARGDSDNTEAFF. The CDR3 bases are TGCAGTGCTAGGGGGGACAGTGATAACACTGAAGCTTTCTTT.

The V gene is TRBV28, the J gene TRBJ1-5; D is unresolved. In germline, CDR1 is MDHEN, CDR2 SYDVKM. Trimming shortened V by 2 bases and J by 1 base, and 3 bases separated the two germline ends. The CDR3 is 13 amino acids. CDR3 in DNA: TGTGCCAGCAGTTTAGACAGCAATCAGCCCCAGCATTTT. Its translation is CASSLDSNQPQHF.

The chain uses TRBV2 and TRBJ2-3; D is unclear. This CDR3 is built from 14 residues. Germline CDR1 is SNHLY and CDR2 is FYNNEI. The V end lost 5 bases, the J end lost 0 bases, and 9 bases lay between the germline ends. CDR3: CASSRPASTDTQYF. The CDR3 region has the DNA TGTGCCAGCAGTCGACCGGCCAGCACAGATACGCAGTATTTT.

This clonotype was picked up one time. The chain uses TRBV7-3 and TRBJ1-6; D not certain. Between the trimmed V and J ends, which lost 2 bases and 9 bases, there was a span of 8 bases. Looked up from germline, CDR1 is SGHTA and CDR2 is FQGTGA. CDR3 length equals 13 residues. The CDR3 nucleotides read TGTGCCAGCAGCTTAGTCAACGGTTCACCCCTCCACTTT. Translation gives CASSLVNGSPLHF.

The rearrangement joins TRBV7-2 to TRBJ1-5, with a possible D match to TRBD1 (6 bases). Germline values: CDR1 SGHTA, CDR2 FQGNSA. The V and J ends lost 5 bases and 6 bases respectively, with 14 bases between them. The CDR3 loop spans 14 amino acids. CDR3 nucleotide sequence: TGTGCCAGCAGCCGTAATAACAGGGCTCAGCCCCAGCATTTT. Its protein is CASSRNNRAQPQHF.

This clonotype was seen once. The chain couples TRBV19 to TRBJ2-7; TRBD1 aligns across 9 bases. The CDR3 has 13 amino acids. The V gene end was trimmed by 8 bases and the J gene end by 6 bases; junction bases not matched to a gene: 8. Germline V CDR1 and CDR2: LNHDA, SQIVND (reference sequence). The CDR3 spells CASGDRARSEQYF. The CDR3 DNA reads as TGTGCCAGTGGGGACAGGGCGCGCTCCGAGCAGTACTTC. The full variable domain, with the rest looked up from reference TRBV19 and TRBJ2-7, is DGGITQSPKYLFRKEGQNVTLSCEQNLNHDAMYWYRQDPGQGLRLIYYSQIVNDFQKGDIAEGYSVSREKKESFPLTVTSAQKNPTAFYLCASGDRARSEQYFGPGTRLTVT.

This clonotype has just one count. The V and J genes are TRBV5-4 and TRBJ1-2, with a weak D call TRBD1 (5 bases). CDR3 length: 14 residues. Trimming took 4 bases from V and 3 from J, leaving 13 bases between them. The germline V gene has CDR1 SGHNT and CDR2 YYREEE (reference sequence). The CDR3 nucleotides read TGTGCCAGCAGCGCCGGGCAGGGCTACTATGGCTACACCTTC. This encodes CASSAGQGYYGYTF.

The chain is built from TRBV9 and TRBJ2-1; tentative D call: TRBD2 (6 bases). The CDR3 is 14 residues long. Trimming pared 2 bases from V and 0 bases from J, leaving 6 bases between. The germline CDR1 and CDR2 sequences are SGDLS and YYNGEE. CDR3 amino acids: CASSVEGSYNEQFF. DNA of the CDR3: TGTGCCAGCAGCGTGGAGGGCTCCTACAATGAGCAGTTCTTC.

The V call is TRBV6-4, the J call TRBJ1-6; D unclear. Germline CDR1 reads MRHNA; CDR2 reads SNTAGT. This CDR3 region has 14 residues. The V end lost 3 bases, the J end lost 8 bases, and 11 bases lay between the germline ends. CDR3 sequence: CASSEVAGDSPLHF. The CDR3 nucleotides read TGTGCCAGCAGTGAGGTGGCAGGAGATTCACCCCTCCACTTT.

The J gene is TRBJ1-3, the V gene TRBV7-2; D gene ambiguous. V was cut by 3 bases and J by 5 bases, with 8 bases left in between. The germline V gene encodes CDR1 SGHTA and CDR2 FQGNSA. The CDR3 contains 13 residues. CDR3 region: CASSFRQRNTIYF. CDR3 sequence (DNA): TGTGCCAGCAGCTTCCGTCAGAGAAACACCATATATTTT.

V usage is TRBV20-1 and J usage is TRBJ1-2; D is uncertain. The CDR3 runs 12 residues. CDR1 is DFQATT, CDR2 SNEGSKA, per germline (reference sequence). V lost 4 bases and J 2 bases, leaving 8 bases between the germline ends. CDR3 residues: CSATQQNYGYTF. For the CDR3, the DNA is TGCAGTGCTACACAGCAGAACTATGGCTACACCTTC.

The rearrangement joins TRBV7-9 to TRBJ2-7; no definite D call. V was pared by 0 bases and J by 0 bases, with 3 bases between. Germline CDR1 reads SEHNR; CDR2 reads FQNEAQ (reference sequence). CDR3 length equals 13 residues. The CDR3, as DNA: TGTGCCAGCAGCTTAGCTGGCTCCTACGAGCAGTACTTC. It is translated as CASSLAGSYEQYF.

This clonotype was seen just once. V and J are TRBV28 and TRBJ2-7; 10 positions agree with TRBD1. CDR1 MDHEN and CDR2 SYDVKM come from the germline V gene. CDR3 size: 13 residues. J gave up 4 bases and V 7 bases, and 4 bases lay outside the gene matches. DNA for the CDR3: TGTGCCAGCAAGGGACAGGGGCCATACGAGCAGTACTTC. As protein: CASKGQGPYEQYF.

This rearrangement joins TRBV20-1 to TRBJ2-2; 7 bases fit TRBD2. The junction had 11 bases not matched to a gene; V was cut back by 0 bases and J by 4 bases. Per germline, CDR1 DFQATT and CDR2 SNEGSKA (reference sequence). CDR3 length equals 17 residues. CDR3: CSARDLRGSQTTGELFF. CDR3 nucleotide sequence: TGCAGTGCTAGAGATTTACGCGGGAGCCAGACCACCGGGGAGCTGTTTTTT.

This clonotype occurred a few times. The V and J genes are TRBV7-8 and TRBJ1-2, with 8 bases that match TRBD1. Germline V gene lookup returns CDR1 SGHVS and CDR2 FQNEAQ. The CDR3 has 14 amino acids. The ends lost 2 bases at V and 3 bases at J; junction bases unmatched: 2. The CDR3 protein is CASSLQGADYGYTF. The CDR3 bases are TGTGCCAGCAGCTTACAGGGGGCGGACTATGGCTACACCTTC.

J is TRBJ1-3 and V is TRBV18; the match to TRBD1 covers 7 bases. This CDR3 has 14 residues. Germline CDR1 reads KGHSH; CDR2 reads LQKENI. Trimming cost V 2 bases and J 3 bases; bases outside gene matches: 1. The CDR3 loop reads CASSPDRVGNTIYF. In nucleotides, the CDR3 is TGTGCCAGCTCACCAGACAGGGTTGGAAACACCATATATTTT.

This clonotype was observed a handful of times. The rearrangement links TRBV20-1 to TRBJ2-2, with D uncertain. V was shortened by 3 bases and J by 4 bases, with 12 bases between the two germline ends. Germline CDR1 DFQATT, CDR2 SNEGSKA (reference sequence). The CDR3 loop spans 14 amino acids. CDR3 sequence reads: CSARRPTVTGELFF. Written as DNA, the CDR3 is TGCAGTGCTAGGAGGCCCACGGTCACCGGGGAGCTGTTTTTT.

The V and J genes are TRBV24-1 and TRBJ2-3; D is possibly TRBD2 (6 bases). Trimming left V 5 bases short and J 1 base short, with 12 bases between. CDR1 is KGHDR, CDR2 SFDVKD, per germline. The CDR3 is 15 amino acids. CDR3: CATSGAGTGTDTQYF. CDR3 in DNA: TGTGCCACCAGTGGAGCCGGGACTGGCACAGATACGCAGTATTTT.

The J gene is TRBJ1-5, the V gene TRBV2; 10 bases match TRBD1. J gave up 0 bases and V 8 bases, and 4 bases lay outside the gene matches. The CDR3 consists of 15 residues. The germline V gene has CDR1 SNHLY and CDR2 FYNNEI. The CDR3 sequence: CASGQGGYSNQPQHF. Here the CDR3 DNA reads TGTGCCAGCGGACAGGGGGGCTATAGCAATCAGCCCCAGCATTTT.